The entry that follows covers one T cell receptor (beta chain) sequence. Its antigen is unknown. The germline CDR1 and CDR2 sequences are LNHNV and YYDKDF (reference sequence). The CDR3 has 16 amino acids. Reanalyzing the 5' RACE reads, TCRdb keeps one entry per CDR3 protein, without DNA. This repertoire comprises approximately 400,000 distinct CDR3 sequences; its ten largest clones make up around 2.4%. This entry comes from a study of monozygotic twins with inflammatory bowel disease. Study-level results: Comparison of concordant versus discordant twins revealed no difference in repertoire similarity, possibly due to limited power. Separate T cell subtypes could not be resolved from one another. With others, IBD patients shared fewer clonotypes than healthy twins did, especially with disease activity.

This clonotype was sampled from a human donor with ulcerative colitis or Crohn's disease, or a healthy co-twin of an affected twin (not recorded which). The sequencing input was blood. The chain carries TRBV15 and TRBJ2-2. CDR3 loop: CATSRGKGWNTGELFF.